A single sample is the source of the 7 T cell receptor beta chains below, sequenced in a study of blood T cell repertoires in COVID-19. The assay was immunoSEQ multiplex PCR, and TCRdb's table has in-frame clones only and misses some. The sample includes about 140,000 clones, roughly 89% seen only once; the top ten take roughly 1%. Sequencing used peripheral blood. All receptors derive from a woman between 50 and 59 years old with acute or convalescent COVID-19.

The chain recombines TRBV4-1 with TRBJ2-2, with 8 bases that match TRBD1. V lost 2 bases, J lost 7 bases, and 9 bases stayed unmatched. CDR3 length: 16 amino acids. Germline V gene data show CDR1 as MGHRA and CDR2 as YSYEKL. The CDR3 sequence: CASSQQGQGAIGELFF. CDR3 nucleotides: TGCGCCAGCAGCCAACAAGGACAGGGAGCAATCGGGGAGCTGTTTTTT.

The rearrangement uses TRBV7-3 and TRBJ2-3; 7 bases align to TRBD1. V lost 2 bases, J lost 4 bases, and 12 bases stayed unmatched. CDR1 is SGHTA, CDR2 FQGTGA, per germline. There are 17 residues in the CDR3. The CDR3 spells CASSLFVRGPLADTQYF. The DNA of the CDR3 is TGTGCCAGCAGCTTATTCGTGAGGGGGCCTCTGGCAGATACGCAGTATTTT.

This chain links TRBV30 with TRBJ1-2; D remains ambiguous. V shed 4 bases and J shed 4 bases, with 16 bases lying between them. This CDR3 is built from 14 residues. Per the germline V gene, CDR1 is GTSNPN and CDR2 is SVGIG (reference sequence). The CDR3 protein is CAWNPGGGSYGYTF. The CDR3 nucleotides read TGTGCCTGGAACCCTGGTGGTGGGAGCTATGGCTACACCTTC.

CDR3 sequence: CSAPGFTEAFF. CDR3 nucleotides: TGCAGTGCTCCGGGGTTCACTGAAGCTTTCTTT. This chain links TRBV20-1 with TRBJ1-1; D not certain. V was pared by 5 bases and J by 4 bases, with 8 bases between. This CDR3 has 11 residues. Germline loops: CDR1 DFQATT, CDR2 SNEGSKA (reference sequence).

The chain uses TRBV19 and TRBJ1-1; no definite D call. V gave up 3 bases and J gave up 4 bases, with 9 bases separating them. Germline values: CDR1 LNHDA, CDR2 SQIVND (reference sequence). This CDR3 has 13 residues. The CDR3 sequence: CASSITQITEAFF. The DNA for the CDR3 is TGTGCCAGTAGTATTACACAGATCACTGAAGCTTTCTTT.

V and J are TRBV28 and TRBJ2-7; 8 nucleotides align to TRBD2. V gave up 3 bases and J gave up 5 bases; unmatched junction bases: 6. The germline CDR1 and CDR2 sequences are MDHEN and SYDVKM. There are 14 residues in the CDR3. The CDR3 spells CASSFGGGRNEQYF. CDR3 sequence (DNA): TGTGCCAGCAGTTTTGGCGGGGGGCGTAACGAGCAGTACTTC.

The chain uses TRBV5-6 and TRBJ2-1; D is perhaps TRBD1 (5 bases). This CDR3 region has 14 residues. The V end lost 0 bases, the J end lost 5 bases, and 9 bases lay between the germline ends. Germline assignment: CDR1 SGHDT and CDR2 YYEEEE. CDR3: CASSLDRRDNEQFF. The CDR3 bases are TGTGCCAGCAGCTTGGACAGGAGAGACAATGAGCAGTTCTTC.